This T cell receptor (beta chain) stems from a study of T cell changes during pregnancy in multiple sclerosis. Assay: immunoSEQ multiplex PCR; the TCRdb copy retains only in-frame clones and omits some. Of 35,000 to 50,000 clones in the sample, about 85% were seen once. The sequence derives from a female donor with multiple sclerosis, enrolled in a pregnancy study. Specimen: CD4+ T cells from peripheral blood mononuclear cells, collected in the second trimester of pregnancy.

In DNA, the CDR3 is TGTGCCAGCAGCCCTTGGACAAGGGCAACCTACGAGCAGTACTTC. Translating gives CASSPWTRATYEQYF. This chain uses TRBV5-6 with TRBJ2-7, with D perhaps TRBD1 (5 bases). The CDR3 runs to 15 residues. The germline V gene has CDR1 SGHDT and CDR2 YYEEEE. Trimming removed 4 bases from V and 2 bases from J, with 16 bases in between.